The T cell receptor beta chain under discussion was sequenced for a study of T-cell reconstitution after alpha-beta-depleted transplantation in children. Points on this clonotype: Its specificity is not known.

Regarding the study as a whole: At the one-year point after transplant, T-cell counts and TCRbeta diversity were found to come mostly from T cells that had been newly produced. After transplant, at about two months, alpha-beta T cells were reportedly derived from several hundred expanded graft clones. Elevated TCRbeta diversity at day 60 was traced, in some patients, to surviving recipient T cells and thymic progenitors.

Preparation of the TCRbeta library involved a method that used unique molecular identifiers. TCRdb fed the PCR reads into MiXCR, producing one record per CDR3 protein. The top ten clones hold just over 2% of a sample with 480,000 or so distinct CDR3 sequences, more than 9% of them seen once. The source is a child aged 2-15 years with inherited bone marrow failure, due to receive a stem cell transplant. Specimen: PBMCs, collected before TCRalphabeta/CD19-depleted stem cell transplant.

The CDR3 is CASSLELTGGATDTQYF. CDR3 sequence (DNA): TGCGCCAGCAGCTTGGAGTTAACAGGGGGCGCGACAGATACGCAGTATTTT. The rearrangement uses TRBV5-1 and TRBJ2-3; 9 bases align to TRBD1. The germline V gene encodes CDR1 SGHRS and CDR2 YFSETQ. The CDR3 runs to 17 residues. Trimming at V came to 0 bases and at J to 3 bases, leaving 8 bases not matched to a gene.